The T cell receptor beta chain described here comes from a study of blood T cell repertoires in COVID-19. Background on the study: COVID-19 samples from acute and convalescent phases originated in the United States, Italy and Spain.

Profiled with immunoSEQ multiplex PCR; TCRdb holds only in-frame clones, not every one. The data show roughly 110,000 clones, approximately 84% seen once. Material: peripheral blood. This sequence originates from a woman in her fifties or sixties with acute or convalescent COVID-19.

The DNA of the CDR3 is TGTGCCAGCAGCTCTTGGACTATCCGCTCTGGGGCCAACGTCCTGACTTTC. Translation gives CASSSWTIRSGANVLTF. V and J are TRBV11-2 and TRBJ2-6; weak D call: TRBD2 (6 bases). The ends were cut back, 4 bases at V and 0 bases at J, with 13 bases in the middle. From germline, CDR1 is SGHAT and CDR2 FQNNGV. The CDR3 spans 17 residues. Drawing the rest from reference TRBV11-2 and TRBJ2-6, the complete variable domain is EAGVAQSPRYKIIEKRQSVAFWCNPISGHATLYWYQQILGQGPKLLIQFQNNGVVDDSQLPKDRFSAERLKGVDSTLKIQPAKLEDSAVYLCASSSWTIRSGANVLTFGAGSRLTVL.